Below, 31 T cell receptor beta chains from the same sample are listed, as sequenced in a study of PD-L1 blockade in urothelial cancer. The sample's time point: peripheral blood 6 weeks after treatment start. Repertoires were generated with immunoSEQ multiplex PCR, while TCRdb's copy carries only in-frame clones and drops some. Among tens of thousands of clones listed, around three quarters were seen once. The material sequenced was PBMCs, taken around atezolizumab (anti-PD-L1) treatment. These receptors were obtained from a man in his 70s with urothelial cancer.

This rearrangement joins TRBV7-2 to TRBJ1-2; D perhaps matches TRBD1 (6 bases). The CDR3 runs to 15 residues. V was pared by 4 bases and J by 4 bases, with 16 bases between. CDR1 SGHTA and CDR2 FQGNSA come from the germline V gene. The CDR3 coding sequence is TGTGCCAGCAGCTCAGACAGGAGCACGGGCTATGGCTACACCTTC. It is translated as CASSSDRSTGYGYTF.

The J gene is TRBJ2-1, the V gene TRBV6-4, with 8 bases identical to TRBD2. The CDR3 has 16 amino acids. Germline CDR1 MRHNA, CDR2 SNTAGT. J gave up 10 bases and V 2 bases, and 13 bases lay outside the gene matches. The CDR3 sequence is CASSDGSGGAPGEQFF. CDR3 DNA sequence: TGTGCCAGCAGTGACGGATCGGGAGGGGCTCCGGGCGAGCAGTTCTTC.

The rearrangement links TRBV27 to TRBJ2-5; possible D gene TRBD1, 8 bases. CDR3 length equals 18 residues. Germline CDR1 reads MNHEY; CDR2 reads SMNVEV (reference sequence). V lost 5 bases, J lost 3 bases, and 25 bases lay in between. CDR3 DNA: TGTGCCAGCAGTCCTCGTACAGGGGGGGTGGCTGGAGAAGAGACCCAGTACTTC. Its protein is CASSPRTGGVAGEETQYF.

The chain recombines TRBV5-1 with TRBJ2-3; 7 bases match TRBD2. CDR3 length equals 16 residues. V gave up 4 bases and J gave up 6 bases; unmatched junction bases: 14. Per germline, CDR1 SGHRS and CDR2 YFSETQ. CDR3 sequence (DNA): TGCGCCAGCAGCCGCTGGGGGGACTATAGATTTGATACGCAGTATTTT. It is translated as CASSRWGDYRFDTQYF.

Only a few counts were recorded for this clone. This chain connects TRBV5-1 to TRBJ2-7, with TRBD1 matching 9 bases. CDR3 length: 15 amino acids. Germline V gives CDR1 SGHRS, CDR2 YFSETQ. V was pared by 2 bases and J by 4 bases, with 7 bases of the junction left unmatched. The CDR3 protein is CASSLTGTGTYEQYF. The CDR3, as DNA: TGCGCCAGCAGCTTAACCGGGACAGGGACTTACGAGCAGTACTTC.

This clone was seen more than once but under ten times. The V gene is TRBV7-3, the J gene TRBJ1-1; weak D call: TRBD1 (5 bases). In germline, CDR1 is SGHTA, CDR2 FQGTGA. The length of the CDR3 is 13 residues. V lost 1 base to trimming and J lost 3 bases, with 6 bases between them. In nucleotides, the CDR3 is TGTGCCAGCAGCTTAAGGGGGGACACTGAAGCTTTCTTT. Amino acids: CASSLRGDTEAFF.

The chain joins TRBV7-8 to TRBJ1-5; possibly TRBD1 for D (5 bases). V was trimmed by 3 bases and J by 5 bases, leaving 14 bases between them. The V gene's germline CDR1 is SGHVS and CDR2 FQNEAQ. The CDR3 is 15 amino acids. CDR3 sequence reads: CASSFSGAEYQPQHF. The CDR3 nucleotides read TGTGCCAGCAGCTTCTCTGGGGCAGAATATCAGCCCCAGCATTTT.

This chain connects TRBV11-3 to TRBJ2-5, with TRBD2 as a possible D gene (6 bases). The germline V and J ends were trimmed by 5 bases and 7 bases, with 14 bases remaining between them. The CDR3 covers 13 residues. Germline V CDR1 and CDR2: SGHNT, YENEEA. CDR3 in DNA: TGTGCCAGCAGCACGGCCTACGGGGGGACCCAGTACTTC. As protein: CASSTAYGGTQYF.

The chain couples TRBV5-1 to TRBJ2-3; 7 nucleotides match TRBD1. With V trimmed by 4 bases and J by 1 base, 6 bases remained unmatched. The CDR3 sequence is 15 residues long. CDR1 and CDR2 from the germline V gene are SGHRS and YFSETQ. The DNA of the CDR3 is TGCGCCAGCAGCATCCGGGACAGCCGCACAGATACGCAGTATTTT. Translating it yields CASSIRDSRTDTQYF.

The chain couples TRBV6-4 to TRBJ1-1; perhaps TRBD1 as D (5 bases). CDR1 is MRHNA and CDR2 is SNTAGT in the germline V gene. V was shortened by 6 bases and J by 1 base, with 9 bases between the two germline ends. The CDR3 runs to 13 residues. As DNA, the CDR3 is TGTGCCAGCAGCCTAACAGGGAACACTGAAGCTTTCTTT. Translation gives CASSLTGNTEAFF.

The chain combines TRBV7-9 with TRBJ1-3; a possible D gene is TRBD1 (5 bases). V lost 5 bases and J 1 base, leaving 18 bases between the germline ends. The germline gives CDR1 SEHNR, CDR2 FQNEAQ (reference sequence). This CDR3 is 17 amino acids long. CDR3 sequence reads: CASSPPGRGVSGNTIYF. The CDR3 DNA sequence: TGTGCCAGCAGCCCACCTGGGCGGGGGGTTTCTGGAAACACCATATATTTT.

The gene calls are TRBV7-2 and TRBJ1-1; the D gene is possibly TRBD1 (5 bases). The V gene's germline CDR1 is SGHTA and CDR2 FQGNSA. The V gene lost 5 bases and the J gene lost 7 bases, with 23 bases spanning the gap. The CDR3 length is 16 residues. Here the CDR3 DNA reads TGTGCCAGCAGCCTCATCGCAGGCCAGGGAGGAAATGAAGCTTTCTTT. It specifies CASSLIAGQGGNEAFF.

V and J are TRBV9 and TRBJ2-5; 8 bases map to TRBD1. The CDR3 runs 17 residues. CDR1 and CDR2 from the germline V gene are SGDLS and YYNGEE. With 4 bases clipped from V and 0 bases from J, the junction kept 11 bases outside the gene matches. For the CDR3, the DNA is TGTGCCAGCAGCCTCAGGGTGATGGACAGGGACCAAGAGACCCAGTACTTC. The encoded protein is CASSLRVMDRDQETQYF.

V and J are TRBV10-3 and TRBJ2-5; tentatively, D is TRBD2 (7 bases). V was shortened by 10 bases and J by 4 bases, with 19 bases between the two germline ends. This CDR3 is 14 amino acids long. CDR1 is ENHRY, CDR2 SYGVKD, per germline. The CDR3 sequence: CATRLGGAPETQYF. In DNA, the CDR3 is TGTGCCACCCGCCTTGGGGGGGCCCCAGAGACCCAGTACTTC.

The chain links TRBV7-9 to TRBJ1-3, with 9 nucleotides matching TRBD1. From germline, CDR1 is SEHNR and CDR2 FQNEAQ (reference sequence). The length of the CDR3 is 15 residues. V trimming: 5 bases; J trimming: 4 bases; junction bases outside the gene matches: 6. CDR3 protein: CASSPGQGLGNTIYF. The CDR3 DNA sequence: TGTGCCAGCAGCCCTGGACAGGGGTTGGGAAACACCATATATTTT.

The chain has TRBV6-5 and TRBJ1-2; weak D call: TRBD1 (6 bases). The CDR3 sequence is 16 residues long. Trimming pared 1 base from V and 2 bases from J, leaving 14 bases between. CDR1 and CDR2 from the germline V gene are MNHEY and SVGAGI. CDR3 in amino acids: CASSYLAGGANYGYTF. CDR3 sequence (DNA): TGTGCCAGCAGTTACTTAGCGGGGGGCGCAAACTATGGCTACACCTTC.

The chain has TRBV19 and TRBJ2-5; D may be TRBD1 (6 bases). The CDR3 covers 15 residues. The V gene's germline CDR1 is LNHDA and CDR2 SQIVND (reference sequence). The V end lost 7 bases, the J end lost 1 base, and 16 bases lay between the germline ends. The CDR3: CASNSGTHPQETQYF. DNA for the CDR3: TGTGCCAGTAATTCCGGGACACATCCCCAAGAGACCCAGTACTTC.

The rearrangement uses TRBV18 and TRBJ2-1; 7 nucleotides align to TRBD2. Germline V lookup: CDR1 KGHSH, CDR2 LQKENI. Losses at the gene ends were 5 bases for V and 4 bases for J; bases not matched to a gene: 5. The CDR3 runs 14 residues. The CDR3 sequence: CASSGAGVYNEQFF. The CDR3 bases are TGTGCCAGCTCAGGGGCGGGGGTATACAATGAGCAGTTCTTC. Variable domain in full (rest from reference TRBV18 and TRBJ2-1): NAGVMQNPRHLVRRRGQEARLRCSPMKGHSHVYWYRQLPEEGLKFMVYLQKENIIDESGMPKERFSAEFPKEGPSILRIQQVVRGDSAAYFCASSGAGVYNEQFFGPGTRLTVL.

CDR3 loop: CASSLGASSGSETQYF. DNA of the CDR3: TGTGCCAGCAGCTTAGGGGCCTCTAGCGGGAGTGAGACCCAGTACTTC. The genes are TRBV7-9 and TRBJ2-5; 10 nucleotides agree with TRBD2. CDR1 and CDR2 from the germline V gene are SEHNR and FQNEAQ (reference sequence). With 1 base clipped from V and 5 bases from J, the junction kept 7 bases outside the gene matches. This CDR3 has 16 amino acids.

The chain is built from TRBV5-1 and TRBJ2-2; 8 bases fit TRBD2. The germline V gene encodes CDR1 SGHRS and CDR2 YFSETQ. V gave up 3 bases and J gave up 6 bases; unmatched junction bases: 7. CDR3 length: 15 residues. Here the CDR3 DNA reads TGCGCCAGCAGCTCCGGGAGCGGGAGCCCCGGGGAGCTGTTTTTT. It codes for CASSSGSGSPGELFF. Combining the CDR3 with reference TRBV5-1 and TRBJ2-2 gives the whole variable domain KAGVTQTPRYLIKTRGQQVTLSCSPISGHRSVSWYQQTPGQGLQFLFEYFSETQRNKGNFPGRFSGRQFSNSRSEMNVSTLELGDSALYLCASSSGSGSPGELFFGEGSRLTVL.

CDR3 in DNA: TGCGCCAGCAGCCAAGTCCGGGAAACTGAAGCTTTCTTT. This codes for CASSQVRETEAFF. The chain links TRBV4-3 to TRBJ1-1; D remains ambiguous. The germline V and J ends were trimmed by 1 base and 5 bases, with 8 bases remaining between them. The germline V gene has CDR1 LGHNA and CDR2 YSLEER. The length of the CDR3 is 13 residues.

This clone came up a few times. This CDR3 is CASSRPGESNEKLFF. The CDR3 region has the DNA TGTGCCAGCAGTCGCCCAGGGGAATCTAATGAAAAACTGTTTTTT. The rearrangement uses TRBV6-6 and TRBJ1-4; weak D call: TRBD1 (6 bases). Per the germline V gene, CDR1 is MNHNY and CDR2 is SVGAGI (reference sequence). V was clipped by 5 bases and J by 3 bases, with 13 bases between them. This CDR3 has 15 amino acids.

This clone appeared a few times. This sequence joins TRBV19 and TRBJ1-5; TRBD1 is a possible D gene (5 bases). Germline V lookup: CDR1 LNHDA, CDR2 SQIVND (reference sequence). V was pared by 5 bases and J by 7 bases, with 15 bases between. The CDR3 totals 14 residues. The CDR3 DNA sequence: TGTGCCAGTAGTCCCCGGGAGGGGTACCAGCCCCAGCATTTT. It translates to CASSPREGYQPQHF.

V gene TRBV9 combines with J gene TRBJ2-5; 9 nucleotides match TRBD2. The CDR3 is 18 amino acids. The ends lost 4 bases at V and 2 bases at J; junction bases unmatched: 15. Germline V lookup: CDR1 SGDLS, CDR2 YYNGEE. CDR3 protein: CASSHSPAGGLTQETQYF. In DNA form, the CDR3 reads TGTGCCAGCAGCCACTCCCCAGCGGGGGGTCTAACACAAGAGACCCAGTACTTC.

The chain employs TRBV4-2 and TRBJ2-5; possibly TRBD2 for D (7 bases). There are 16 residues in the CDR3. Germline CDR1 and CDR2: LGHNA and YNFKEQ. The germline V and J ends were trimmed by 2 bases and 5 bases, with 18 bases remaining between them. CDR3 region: CASSQLMGGGAETQYF. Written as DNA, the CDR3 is TGTGCCAGCAGCCAACTAATGGGCGGGGGCGCGGAGACCCAGTACTTC.

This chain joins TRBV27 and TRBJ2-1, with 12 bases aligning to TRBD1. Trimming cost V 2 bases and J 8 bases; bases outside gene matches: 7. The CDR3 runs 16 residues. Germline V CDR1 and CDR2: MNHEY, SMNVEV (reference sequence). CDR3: CASSLLGDRGQYEQFF. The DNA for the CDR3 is TGTGCCAGCAGTTTACTGGGGGACAGGGGGCAGTATGAGCAGTTCTTC.

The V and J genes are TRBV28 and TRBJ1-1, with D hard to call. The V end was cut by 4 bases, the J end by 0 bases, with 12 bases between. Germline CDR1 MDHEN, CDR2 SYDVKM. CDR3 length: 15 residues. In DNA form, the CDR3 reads TGTGCCAGCAGTTCCCCGCGAGCTATGAACACTGAAGCTTTCTTT. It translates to CASSSPRAMNTEAFF.

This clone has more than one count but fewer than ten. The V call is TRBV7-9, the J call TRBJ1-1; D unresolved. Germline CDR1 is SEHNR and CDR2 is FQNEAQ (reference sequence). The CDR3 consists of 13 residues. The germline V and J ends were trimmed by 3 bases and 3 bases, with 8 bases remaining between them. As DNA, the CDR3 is TGTGCCAGCAGCTTCATCACGGACACTGAAGCTTTCTTT. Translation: CASSFITDTEAFF.

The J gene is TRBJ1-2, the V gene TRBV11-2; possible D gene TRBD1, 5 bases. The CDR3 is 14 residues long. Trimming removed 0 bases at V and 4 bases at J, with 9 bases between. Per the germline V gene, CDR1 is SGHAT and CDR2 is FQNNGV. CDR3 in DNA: TGTGCCAGCAGCTTAGATCTTGGGGCCTATGGCTACACCTTC. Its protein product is CASSLDLGAYGYTF.

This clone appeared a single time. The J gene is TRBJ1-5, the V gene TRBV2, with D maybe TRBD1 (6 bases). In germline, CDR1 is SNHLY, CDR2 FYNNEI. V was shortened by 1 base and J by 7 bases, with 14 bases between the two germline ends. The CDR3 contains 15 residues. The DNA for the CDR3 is TGTGCCAGCAGTGAAGGGTACAGGGCGCGACAGCCCCAGCATTTT. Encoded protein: CASSEGYRARQPQHF.

The CDR3 nucleotides read TGTGCCAGCAGCTCACGGACAGGGAGCTCTGGAAACACCATATATTTT. Translation: CASSSRTGSSGNTIYF. This sequence joins TRBV7-3 and TRBJ1-3; 8 nucleotides match TRBD1. Unmatched junction bases numbered 5, after V lost 4 bases and J lost 0 bases. Per the germline V gene, CDR1 is SGHTA and CDR2 is FQGTGA. The CDR3 length is 16 residues.